This TCR beta chain comes out of a study of CD8+ T cells in alopecia areata. Regarding the study as a whole: Normal skin's resident alphabeta T cells are also sequenced in scalp samples. Clonality exceeded that of normal scalp in lesional scalp, most notably in alopecia totalis/universalis. Patients displayed less clarity in TCR sharing than mice, a finding possibly related to HLA.

A remark on this clone: Its antigen is currently unknown.

CDR3 length equals 16 residues. V lost 0 bases, J lost 5 bases, and 7 bases stayed unmatched. Germline V lookup: CDR1 SGDLS, CDR2 YYNGEE. The authors extracted RNA and reverse transcribed it into cDNA as the sequencing template. Clones were read by immunoSEQ multiplex PCR, and TCRdb kept only the in-frame ones, dropping some. This table holds more than 95,000 clones, 35% to 45% found once. Punch biopsies of lesional scalp, plus peripheral blood, were taken from alopecia areata patients. Sequenced material: CD4+ T cells sorted from blood. The rearrangement joins TRBV9 to TRBJ2-3; 9 nucleotides agree with TRBD2. This receptor was identified in a human donor with alopecia areata. For the CDR3, the DNA is TGTGCCAGCAGCGTAGGAATAGCGGGAGTACGAGATACGCAGTATTTT. The encoded protein is CASSVGIAGVRDTQYF.